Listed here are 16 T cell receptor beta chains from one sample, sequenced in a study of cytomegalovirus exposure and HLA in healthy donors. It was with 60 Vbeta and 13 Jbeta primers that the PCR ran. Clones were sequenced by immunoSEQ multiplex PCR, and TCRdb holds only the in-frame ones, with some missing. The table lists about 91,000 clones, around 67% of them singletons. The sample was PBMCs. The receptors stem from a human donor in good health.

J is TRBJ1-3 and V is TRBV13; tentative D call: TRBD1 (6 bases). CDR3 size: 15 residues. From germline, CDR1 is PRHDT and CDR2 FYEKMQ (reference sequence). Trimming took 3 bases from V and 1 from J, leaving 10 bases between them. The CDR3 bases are TGTGCCAGCAGCTTTAATACAGGGTCTGGAAACACCATATATTTT. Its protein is CASSFNTGSGNTIYF.

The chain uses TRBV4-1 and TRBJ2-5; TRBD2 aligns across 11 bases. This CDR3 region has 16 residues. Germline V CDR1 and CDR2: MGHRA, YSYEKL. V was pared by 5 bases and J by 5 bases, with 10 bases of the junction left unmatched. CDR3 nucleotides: TGCGCCAGCAGCATTAGCGGGGGGGCGGTGCAGGAGACCCAGTACTTC. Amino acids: CASSISGGAVQETQYF.

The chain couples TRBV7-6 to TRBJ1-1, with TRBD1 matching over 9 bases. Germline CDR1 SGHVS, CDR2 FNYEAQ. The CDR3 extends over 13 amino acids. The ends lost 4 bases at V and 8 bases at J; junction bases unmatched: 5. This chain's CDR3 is CASSSGQGREAFF. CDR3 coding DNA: TGTGCCAGCAGCTCTGGACAGGGGCGGGAAGCTTTCTTT.

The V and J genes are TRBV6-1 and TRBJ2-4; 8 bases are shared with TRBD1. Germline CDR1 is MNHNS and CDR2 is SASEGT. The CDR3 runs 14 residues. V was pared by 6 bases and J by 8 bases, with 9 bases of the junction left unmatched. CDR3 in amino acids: CASRPGQGSDIQYF. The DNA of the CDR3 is TGTGCCAGCAGGCCCGGACAGGGTAGTGACATTCAGTACTTC.

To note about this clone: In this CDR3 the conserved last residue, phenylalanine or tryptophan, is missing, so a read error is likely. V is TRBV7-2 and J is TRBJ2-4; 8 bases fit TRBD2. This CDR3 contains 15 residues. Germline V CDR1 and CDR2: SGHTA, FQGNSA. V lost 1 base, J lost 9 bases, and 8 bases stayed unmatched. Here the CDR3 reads CASSLDGTSSRIQYL. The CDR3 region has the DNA TGTGCCAGCAGCTTAGATGGGACTAGTAGTCGCATTCAGTACCTC.

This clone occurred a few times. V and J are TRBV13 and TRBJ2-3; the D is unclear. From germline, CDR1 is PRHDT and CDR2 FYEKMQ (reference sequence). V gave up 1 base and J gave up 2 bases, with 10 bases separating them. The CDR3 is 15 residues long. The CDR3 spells CASSLASGSTDTQYF. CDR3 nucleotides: TGTGCCAGCAGCTTAGCCAGTGGCTCCACAGATACGCAGTATTTT.

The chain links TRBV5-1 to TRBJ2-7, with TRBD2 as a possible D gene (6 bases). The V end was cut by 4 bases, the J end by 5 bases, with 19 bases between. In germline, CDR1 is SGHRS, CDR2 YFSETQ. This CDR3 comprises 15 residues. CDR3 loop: CASSPEGRDGHEQYF. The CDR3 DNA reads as TGCGCCAGCAGCCCGGAGGGACGAGACGGTCACGAGCAGTACTTC.

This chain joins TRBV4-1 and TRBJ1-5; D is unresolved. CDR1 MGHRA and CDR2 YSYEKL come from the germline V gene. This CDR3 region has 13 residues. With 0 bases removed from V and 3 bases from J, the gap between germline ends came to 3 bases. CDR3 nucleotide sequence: TGCGCCAGCAGCCAAGACTTCAATCAGCCCCAGCATTTT. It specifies CASSQDFNQPQHF.

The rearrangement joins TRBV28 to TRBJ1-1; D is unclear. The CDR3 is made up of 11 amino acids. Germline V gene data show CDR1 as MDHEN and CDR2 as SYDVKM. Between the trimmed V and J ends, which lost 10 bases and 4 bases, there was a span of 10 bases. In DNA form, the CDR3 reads TGTGCCATTCAGGTGAGCACTGAAGCTTTCTTT. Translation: CAIQVSTEAFF.

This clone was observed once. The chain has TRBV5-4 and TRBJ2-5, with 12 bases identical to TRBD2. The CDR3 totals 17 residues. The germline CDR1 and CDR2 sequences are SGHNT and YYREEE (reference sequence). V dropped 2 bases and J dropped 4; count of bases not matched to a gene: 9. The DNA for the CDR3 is TGTGCCAGCAGCTTTTTCAAGACTAGCGGGGGAGGAGAGACCCAGTACTTC. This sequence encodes CASSFFKTSGGGETQYF.

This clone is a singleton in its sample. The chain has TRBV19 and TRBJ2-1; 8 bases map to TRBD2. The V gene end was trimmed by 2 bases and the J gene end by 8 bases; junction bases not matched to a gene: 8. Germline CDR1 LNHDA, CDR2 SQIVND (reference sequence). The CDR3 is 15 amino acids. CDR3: CASSISAGAGDEQFF. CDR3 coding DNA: TGTGCCAGTAGTATATCAGCGGGGGCGGGCGATGAGCAGTTCTTC.

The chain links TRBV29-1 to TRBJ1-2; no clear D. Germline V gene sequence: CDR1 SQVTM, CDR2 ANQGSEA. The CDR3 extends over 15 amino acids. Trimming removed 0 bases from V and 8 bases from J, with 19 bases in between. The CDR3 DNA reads TGCAGCGTTGAAGACGGGTCCGGGGATGGGTACGGCTACACCTTC. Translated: CSVEDGSGDGYGYTF.

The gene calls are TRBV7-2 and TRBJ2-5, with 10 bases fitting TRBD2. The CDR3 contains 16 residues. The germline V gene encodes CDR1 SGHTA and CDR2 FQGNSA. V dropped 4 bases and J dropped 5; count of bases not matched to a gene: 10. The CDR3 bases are TGTGCCAGCAGCTCCTCCCTAGCGGGGGCAGGTGAGACCCAGTACTTC. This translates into CASSSSLAGAGETQYF.

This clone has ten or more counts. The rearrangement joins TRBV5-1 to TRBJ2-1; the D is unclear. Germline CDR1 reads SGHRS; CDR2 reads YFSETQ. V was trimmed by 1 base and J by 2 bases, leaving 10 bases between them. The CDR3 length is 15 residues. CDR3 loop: CASSLSQATYNEQFF. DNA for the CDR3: TGCGCCAGCAGCTTGAGTCAGGCGACCTACAATGAGCAGTTCTTC.

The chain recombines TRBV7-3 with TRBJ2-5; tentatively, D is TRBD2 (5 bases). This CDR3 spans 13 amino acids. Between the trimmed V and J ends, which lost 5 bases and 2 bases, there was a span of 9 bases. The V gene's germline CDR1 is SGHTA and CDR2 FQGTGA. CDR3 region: CASSRGNQETQYF. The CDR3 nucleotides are TGTGCCAGCAGCAGAGGGAATCAAGAGACCCAGTACTTC.

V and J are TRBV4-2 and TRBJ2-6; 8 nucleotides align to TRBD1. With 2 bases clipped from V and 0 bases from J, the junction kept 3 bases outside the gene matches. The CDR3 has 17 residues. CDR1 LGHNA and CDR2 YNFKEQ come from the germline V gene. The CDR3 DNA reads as TGTGCCAGCAGCCAATCCGGGACAGGCTCTGGGGCCAACGTCCTGACTTTC. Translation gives CASSQSGTGSGANVLTF.